This T cell receptor beta chain was captured by sequencing in a study of blood T cells in healthy people across ages. The study, taken as a whole, reports: Researchers report that TCR beta diversity correlated strongly with naive T cell percentage.

Per the germline V gene, CDR1 is SEHNR and CDR2 is FQNEAQ (reference sequence). The CDR3 is 17 amino acids. Remarks on this clonotype: Its antigen is not identified. The junction does not match germline at one end; this may be a read error.

Then a second PCR, running about 6 to 11 cycles, was carried out with a sample-barcoded 5' primer and a J-beta primer mix. Each cDNA molecule was tagged by a template-switch adaptor with 12 random nucleotides. TCRdb reanalysed the 5' RACE reads using MiXCR and keeps one entry per CDR3 protein. This table holds more than 650,000 distinct CDR3 sequences, roughly 26% found once. This sample also belongs to another study, concerning T cells of mothers and their children. Per that study: The overlap seen between related mothers and children slightly exceeded that of unrelated pairs, though not significantly. No clone of persistent microchimeric T cells was detected.

The specimen was blood. The sequence was collected from a boy between 5 and 17 years old in good health. The gene calls are TRBV7-9 and TRBJ2-3, with TRBD1 matching 7 bases. The CDR3 here is CTSSFPDRGLNTDTQYF. The CDR3 DNA is TGTACCAGCAGCTTTCCAGATAGGGGGCTTAACACAGATACGCAGTATTTT.